This TCR beta chain derives from a study of T cell responses to AZD1222 COVID-19 vaccine. Findings and caveats of the study: White British ancestry dominated among donors, who included more females, and clonal diversity was possibly underestimated. Baseline seropositivity occurred in only a handful of AZD1222 recipients. Increased Spike-specific TCR breadth and depth were observed after two AZD1222 doses.

Pooled in the analysis were second doses at about 4 or about 12 weeks. TCRdb's copy holds only in-frame clones and misses some; the assay was immunoSEQ multiplex PCR. The data contain tens of thousands of clones, 80% to 90% of them seen just once; the ten biggest clones take up around 10%. Trimming took off 6 bases at V and 6 bases at J, with 17 bases between the two ends. Looked up from germline, CDR1 is MDHEN and CDR2 is SYDVKM. CDR3 length equals 14 residues. About this clone: Antigen specificity is unknown.

The material sequenced was peripheral blood, taken 28 days after the second AZD1222 dose. V usage is TRBV28 and J usage is TRBJ1-2; D perhaps matches TRBD1 (6 bases). The TCR sequence derives from an adult who received the AZD1222 COVID-19 vaccine. In nucleotides, the CDR3 is TGTGCCAGCAGCCCAACGGACAGAAACGATGGCTACACCTTC. It is translated as CASSPTDRNDGYTF.